These 31 T cell receptor beta chains originate from one sample sequenced in a study of CD8 T cells in ankylosing spondylitis. MiXCR was run by TCRdb on the 5' RACE reads, yielding one entry per CDR3 protein. Of approximately 340,000 distinct CDR3 sequences in the sample, roughly 15% were seen once. The source material was blood, either unsorted or a sorted T cell fraction (not recorded which). Every receptor here comes from a male donor with ankylosing spondylitis or in good health (not recorded which).

This chain links TRBV5-1 with TRBJ2-3, with 13 bases fitting TRBD2. V was pared by 3 bases and J by 3 bases, with 4 bases of the junction left unmatched. The CDR3 consists of 16 residues. Germline V gives CDR1 SGHRS, CDR2 YFSETQ. CDR3 residues: CASSSGTSGTTDTQYF. The CDR3 nucleotides read TGCGCCAGCAGCTCCGGGACTAGCGGGACGACAGATACGCAGTATTTT.

This clonotype was observed at least ten times. The rearrangement links TRBV5-1 to TRBJ2-2; 12 bases align to TRBD2. Trimming cost V 6 bases and J 7 bases; bases outside gene matches: 7. Germline V gene data show CDR1 as SGHRS and CDR2 as YFSETQ. The CDR3 is 15 amino acids. This CDR3 is CASKRTSGAVGELFF. The DNA for the CDR3 is TGCGCCAGCAAACGGACTAGCGGGGCCGTCGGGGAGCTGTTTTTT.

The V call is TRBV6-5, the J call TRBJ2-7; 11 bases align to TRBD1. The CDR3 sequence is 15 residues long. The germline V gene encodes CDR1 MNHEY and CDR2 SVGAGI. V shed 2 bases, J shed 3 bases, and the junction held 3 bases outside the gene matches. CDR3 sequence (DNA): TGTGCCAGCAGTTACACGGGACAGGGGGTCTACGAGCAGTACTTC. Translation: CASSYTGQGVYEQYF.

This clonotype appeared many times. J is TRBJ1-1 and V is TRBV5-5; D ambiguous. Germline values: CDR1 SGHKS, CDR2 YYEKEE (reference sequence). This CDR3 is 12 amino acids long. V was cut by 2 bases and J by 5 bases, with 7 bases left in between. The CDR3, as DNA: TGTGCCAGCAGCTTTGGGGTGACTGAAGCTTTCTTT. Its protein product is CASSFGVTEAFF.

The J gene is TRBJ2-2, the V gene TRBV9, with a tentative D call TRBD2 (5 bases). This CDR3 has 16 amino acids. Germline V gene lookup returns CDR1 SGDLS and CDR2 YYNGEE. V was cut by 3 bases and J by 1 base, with 13 bases left in between. The CDR3 here is CASSARRTGNTGELFF. The CDR3 region has the DNA TGTGCCAGCAGCGCAAGGAGGACGGGGAACACCGGGGAGCTGTTTTTT. Full variable domain (outside the CDR3, taken from reference TRBV9 and TRBJ2-2): DSGVTQTPKHLITATGQRVTLRCSPRSGDLSVYWYQQSLDQGLQFLIQYYNGEERAKGNILERFSAQQFPDLHSELNLSSLELGDSALYFCASSARRTGNTGELFFGEGSRLTVL.

There are many counts of this clonotype. This chain connects TRBV29-1 to TRBJ1-2; D remains ambiguous. V was shortened by 3 bases and J by 5 bases, with 13 bases between the two germline ends. Per germline, CDR1 SQVTM and CDR2 ANQGSEA. This CDR3 has 13 residues. The CDR3 region is CSVDTGREYGYTF. The CDR3 DNA reads as TGCAGCGTTGATACGGGCAGAGAGTATGGCTACACCTTC.

The V gene is TRBV7-2, the J gene TRBJ2-1; 7 positions match TRBD1. The germline V gene encodes CDR1 SGHTA and CDR2 FQGNSA. V gave up 5 bases and J gave up 2 bases; unmatched junction bases: 9. The CDR3 totals 16 residues. The CDR3 region is CASSTPRDRPYNEQFF. Here the CDR3 DNA reads TGTGCCAGCAGCACCCCCCGGGACAGACCCTACAATGAGCAGTTCTTC.

This clonotype was recorded at least ten times. The V gene is TRBV12-3 or TRBV12-4, the J gene TRBJ1-3; a weak D match, TRBD1 (5 bases). This CDR3 has 14 residues. V lost 8 bases and J lost 9, with 20 bases in between. The CDR3 loop is CASGDWHRDVTIYF. The DNA for the CDR3 is TGTGCCAGCGGGGATTGGCATAGGGACGTCACCATATATTTT.

This clonotype has more than one count but fewer than ten. The chain combines TRBV20-1 with TRBJ2-7; 13 positions agree with TRBD2. With V trimmed by 6 bases and J by 7 bases, 9 bases remained unmatched. The CDR3 sequence is 14 residues long. Germline V CDR1 and CDR2: DFQATT, SNEGSKA (reference sequence). The chain's CDR3 is CSATTSGGSKEQYF. The DNA for the CDR3 is TGCAGTGCAACGACTAGCGGGGGGTCCAAAGAGCAGTACTTC.

Note on this clonotype: The junction differs from germline at one of its ends, possibly a read error. The chain recombines TRBV20-1 with TRBJ2-5; 7 nucleotides agree with TRBD1. The CDR3 runs 15 residues. Germline lookup yields CDR1 DFQATT and CDR2 SNEGSKA (reference sequence). The CDR3 DNA is TGCTGTGCTAGAGATAGGACAGGAGTGGAAGAGACCCAGTACTTC. Residues: CCARDRTGVEETQYF.

This clonotype was seen at least ten times. The V call is TRBV5-1, the J call TRBJ2-5, with D tentatively TRBD2 (7 bases). The germline CDR1 and CDR2 sequences are SGHRS and YFSETQ. This CDR3 has 15 amino acids. V gave up 4 bases and J gave up 0 bases, with 13 bases separating them. The CDR3 coding sequence is TGCGCCAGCAGCCCGAGAGGGGGGGACCAAGAGACCCAGTACTTC. Its protein product is CASSPRGGDQETQYF. The full variable domain, completed using reference TRBV5-1 and TRBJ2-5, is KAGVTQTPRYLIKTRGQQVTLSCSPISGHRSVSWYQQTPGQGLQFLFEYFSETQRNKGNFPGRFSGRQFSNSRSEMNVSTLELGDSALYLCASSPRGGDQETQYFGPGTRLLVL.

The chain joins TRBV21-1 to TRBJ1-1. TRBV21-1 is termed a pseudogene. There are 15 residues in the CDR3. The CDR3, as DNA: TGTGCCAGCAGCAAAATCGGGAGAGTGAACACTGAAGCTTTCTTT. It yields the protein CASSKIGRVNTEAFF.

The chain combines TRBV20-1 with TRBJ1-2; possibly TRBD1 for D (5 bases). V was shortened by 3 bases and J by 2 bases, with 7 bases between the two germline ends. CDR1 is DFQATT, CDR2 SNEGSKA, per germline (reference sequence). The CDR3 is 12 residues long. In DNA form, the CDR3 reads TGCAGTGCTAGGGAGGGGAACTATGGCTACACCTTC. It specifies CSAREGNYGYTF.

This clonotype was counted many times. The chain uses TRBV6-1 and TRBJ2-1; D unresolved. Per germline, CDR1 MNHNS and CDR2 SASEGT. CDR3 length: 15 residues. V shed 1 base and J shed 4 bases, with 11 bases lying between them. CDR3 protein: CASSEGLLGYNEQFF. The CDR3 bases are TGTGCCAGCAGTGAAGGTCTCTTAGGGTACAATGAGCAGTTCTTC.

This clonotype turned up a few times. The rearrangement uses TRBV15 and TRBJ2-3; tentative D call: TRBD1 (5 bases). Trimming took 1 base from V and 5 from J, leaving 10 bases between them. This CDR3 region has 14 residues. Germline V gives CDR1 LNHNV, CDR2 YYDKDF (reference sequence). CDR3 residues: CATSRAQGVDTQYF. Written as DNA, the CDR3 is TGTGCCACCAGCAGAGCACAAGGGGTAGATACGCAGTATTTT.

This clonotype was counted between two and nine times. V usage is TRBV7-2 and J usage is TRBJ2-7; TRBD1 might be the D (5 bases). Germline V gene data show CDR1 as SGHTA and CDR2 as FQGNSA. The CDR3 extends over 13 amino acids. V was trimmed by 5 bases and J by 3 bases, leaving 11 bases between them. The CDR3 bases are TGTGCCAGCAGCCTGGACATCTTCTACGAGCAGTACTTC. Translating it yields CASSLDIFYEQYF.

This clonotype was seen at least ten times. The V call is TRBV12-3 or TRBV12-4, the J call TRBJ1-1; maybe TRBD1 (6 bases). The germline V and J ends were trimmed by 5 bases and 3 bases, with 13 bases remaining between them. CDR3 length: 14 residues. The CDR3 sequence is CASSLAGDDTEAFF. In nucleotides, the CDR3 is TGTGCCAGCAGTCTTGCAGGGGATGACACTGAAGCTTTCTTT.

The rearrangement uses TRBV29-1 and TRBJ2-3; perhaps TRBD2 as D (5 bases). Germline CDR1 is SQVTM and CDR2 is ANQGSEA. The CDR3 consists of 14 residues. V shed 6 bases and J shed 1 base, with 14 bases lying between them. CDR3 DNA sequence: TGCAGCGTCAAACCGGGATTTGGCACAGATACGCAGTATTTT. This encodes CSVKPGFGTDTQYF.

In its sample, this clonotype was seen a few times. The chain combines TRBV25-1 with TRBJ2-5; TRBD2 is a possible D gene (6 bases). CDR3 length equals 17 residues. V lost 6 bases, J lost 1 base, and 21 bases lay in between. The V gene's germline CDR1 is MGHDK and CDR2 SYGVNS. Here the CDR3 DNA reads TGTGCCAGCAGCCCTTACCCCGGGACTGGCCCCCAAGAGACCCAGTACTTC. It specifies CASSPYPGTGPQETQYF.

The chain has TRBV29-1 and TRBJ1-1; 7 positions agree with TRBD1. CDR1 SQVTM and CDR2 ANQGSEA come from the germline V gene. The CDR3 has 11 amino acids. The trim removed 6 bases at V and 7 bases at J, leaving 5 bases unmatched. The CDR3 here is CSVLWTGEAFF. DNA of the CDR3: TGCAGCGTACTCTGGACAGGTGAAGCTTTCTTT.

There are a few counts of this clonotype. This chain connects TRBV20-1 to TRBJ2-3, with D perhaps assigned TRBD1 or TRBD2 (6 bases each). Germline V gene lookup returns CDR1 DFQATT and CDR2 SNEGSKA (reference sequence). The V gene lost 4 bases and the J gene lost 3 bases, with 20 bases spanning the gap. There are 16 residues in the CDR3. CDR3 nucleotides: TGCAGTGCTACACCTTCTGGAGGGGGGCGTACAGATACGCAGTATTTT. It translates to CSATPSGGGRTDTQYF.

This clonotype has only a few counts. The V and J genes are TRBV20-1 and TRBJ2-1; possibly TRBD1 for D (6 bases). Trimming stripped 3 bases from V and 7 bases from J, with 10 bases between. CDR1 is DFQATT and CDR2 is SNEGSKA in the germline V gene (reference sequence). The CDR3 totals 12 residues. This CDR3 reads CSASRQANEQFF. The DNA for the CDR3 is TGCAGTGCTAGTCGACAGGCAAATGAGCAGTTCTTC.

The chain links TRBV7-9 to TRBJ2-7; 15 positions match TRBD2. V trimming: 5 bases; J trimming: 2 bases; junction bases outside the gene matches: 7. The CDR3 runs 17 residues. Germline V gives CDR1 SEHNR, CDR2 FQNEAQ (reference sequence). CDR3 region: CASSRTSGRAGPYEQYF. The CDR3 nucleotides read TGTGCCAGCAGCCGGACTAGCGGGAGGGCAGGTCCCTACGAGCAGTACTTC.

The chain couples TRBV10-3 to TRBJ1-5, with D possibly matching TRBD1 (5 bases). Germline CDR1 is ENHRY and CDR2 is SYGVKD. V was pared by 3 bases and J by 3 bases, with 15 bases between. The CDR3 totals 16 residues. The CDR3 sequence is CAISEEAAGPNQPQHF. Written as DNA, the CDR3 is TGTGCCATCAGTGAAGAGGCAGCAGGGCCCAATCAGCCCCAGCATTTT.

This sequence joins TRBV29-1 and TRBJ2-1; tentatively, D is TRBD1 or TRBD2 (7 bases each). Trimming cost V 6 bases and J 0 bases, with 12 bases left between them. The germline V gene encodes CDR1 SQVTM and CDR2 ANQGSEA. This CDR3 spans 14 amino acids. The CDR3 loop is CSVRGGGSYNEQFF. The CDR3, as DNA: TGCAGCGTCAGGGGGGGGGGCTCCTACAATGAGCAGTTCTTC.

This rearrangement joins TRBV12-3 or TRBV12-4 to TRBJ1-1, with no clear D. CDR3 length equals 12 residues. Between the trimmed V and J ends, which lost 5 bases and 4 bases, there was a span of 8 bases. The CDR3 reads CASSIPGTEAFF. The CDR3 DNA follows: TGTGCCAGCAGTATCCCCGGCACTGAAGCTTTCTTT.

This clonotype was detected ten times or more. The rearrangement joins TRBV6-1 to TRBJ2-7; TRBD1 is a possible D gene (5 bases). The CDR3 covers 12 residues. Trimming removed 6 bases from V and 4 bases from J, with 10 bases in between. CDR1 and CDR2 (germline): MNHNS, SASEGT. The CDR3 DNA reads TGTGCCAGCAGCCGTCAGGGTTACGAGCAGTACTTC. It encodes CASSRQGYEQYF.

This clonotype showed up just a few times. The rearrangement links TRBV19 to TRBJ1-5; D not certain. The CDR3 totals 12 residues. V dropped 3 bases and J dropped 7 bases, with 7 bases sitting between them. Germline CDR1 is LNHDA and CDR2 is SQIVND (reference sequence). The CDR3 here is CASSIEGQPQHF. CDR3 coding DNA: TGTGCCAGTAGTATCGAAGGGCAGCCCCAGCATTTT.

The CDR3 sequence: CASREGLAHQFF. CDR3 in DNA: TGTGCCAGCAGGGAAGGACTAGCACATCAGTTCTTC. V and J are TRBV12-3 or TRBV12-4 and TRBJ2-1; 8 bases line up with TRBD2. The V segment lost 6 bases and the J segment 13 bases; nucleotides outside the gene matches: 8. The CDR3 covers 12 residues.

Here the CDR3 DNA reads TGTGCCAGCAGTTCCTCGGGACAGGATGCACTTCAGTTCTTC. It yields the protein CASSSSGQDALQFF. This rearrangement joins TRBV12-3 or TRBV12-4 to TRBJ2-1; 8 positions match TRBD1. J was trimmed by 13 bases and V by 4 bases; bases with no gene match: 12. This CDR3 is 14 amino acids long.

This clonotype was seen a few times. The chain joins TRBV5-1 to TRBJ1-6; 8 bases are a match to TRBD1. The J segment lost 9 bases and the V segment lost 0 bases, leaving 5 bases of the junction unmatched. The CDR3 extends over 15 amino acids. Per germline, CDR1 SGHRS and CDR2 YFSETQ. CDR3 DNA sequence: TGCGCCAGCAGCTTGGGGACAGGGAGTAGTTCACCCCTCCACTTT. Protein product: CASSLGTGSSSPLHF.